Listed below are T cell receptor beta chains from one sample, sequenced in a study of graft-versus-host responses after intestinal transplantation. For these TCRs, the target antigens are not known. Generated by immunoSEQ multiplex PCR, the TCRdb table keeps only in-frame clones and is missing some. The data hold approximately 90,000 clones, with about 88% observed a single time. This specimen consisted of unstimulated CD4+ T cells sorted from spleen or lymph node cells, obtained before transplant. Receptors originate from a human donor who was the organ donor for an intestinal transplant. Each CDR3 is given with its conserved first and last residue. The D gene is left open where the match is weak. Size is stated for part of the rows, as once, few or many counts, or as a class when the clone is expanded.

CDR3: CASRGGWETQYF
DNA: TGTGCCAGCAGGGGGGGTTGGGAGACCCAGTACTTC
J: TRBJ2-5
size: -
V: TRBV6-1
D: -

CDR3: CASRTTGEGDTQYF
DNA: TGTGCCAGCAGGACGACGGGGGAGGGAGATACGCAGTATTTT
J: TRBJ2-3
size: -
V: TRBV7-9
D: TRBD2

CDR3: CASSPDQAGSFF
DNA: TGTGCCAGCAGCCCCGATCAGGCCGGATCTTTCTTT
J: TRBJ1-1
size: few
V: TRBV11-3
D: -

CDR3: CASSPNWDLAGGEQYF
DNA: TGTGCCAGCAGCCCTAATTGGGACTTAGCGGGAGGCGAGCAGTACTTC
J: TRBJ2-7
size: once
V: TRBV5-6
D: TRBD2

CDR3: CASSLEGGHYGYTF
DNA: TGCGCCAGCAGCTTGGAGGGGGGGCACTATGGCTACACCTTC
J: TRBJ1-2
size: few
V: TRBV5-1
D: -

CDR3: CASSLRVGGLAEQFF
DNA: TGTGCCAGCAGCTTGAGGGTGGGGGGACTAGCCGAGCAGTTCTTC
J: TRBJ2-1
size: -
V: TRBV7-9
D: TRBD2

CDR3: CSVGADQETQYF
DNA: TGCAGCGTTGGGGCAGACCAAGAGACCCAGTACTTC
J: TRBJ2-5
size: -
V: TRBV29-1
D: -

CDR3: CASSLGRGYLNYGYTF
DNA: TGTGCCAGCAGCCTAGGTCGAGGTTACCTCAACTATGGCTACACCTTC
J: TRBJ1-2
size: once
V: TRBV7-2
D: -

CDR3: CASSTFGQVDSNQPQHF
DNA: TGTGCCAGTAGTACCTTCGGACAAGTTGATAGCAATCAGCCCCAGCATTTT
J: TRBJ1-5
size: -
V: TRBV19
D: -

CDR3: CASSVEGGSYEQYF
DNA: TGTGCCAGCAGCGTAGAGGGGGGGTCCTACGAGCAGTACTTC
J: TRBJ2-7
size: -
V: TRBV9
D: -

CDR3: CAWSRQGNQPQHF
DNA: TGTGCCTGGAGTCGACAGGGAAATCAGCCCCAGCATTTT
J: TRBJ1-5
size: few
V: TRBV30
D: TRBD1

CDR3: CASRIGTGTSYEQYF
DNA: TGCGCCAGCAGGATCGGGACAGGAACATCCTACGAGCAGTACTTC
J: TRBJ2-7
size: -
V: TRBV10-1
D: TRBD1

CDR3: CASSVTGGYEQYF
DNA: TGTGCCAGCAGTGTAACAGGGGGCTACGAGCAGTACTTC
J: TRBJ2-7
size: -
V: TRBV27
D: TRBD1

CDR3: CASSLAFGTGPDEQYF
DNA: TGTGCCAGCAGTTTGGCATTTGGGACAGGGCCCGACGAGCAGTACTTC
J: TRBJ2-7
size: -
V: TRBV28
D: TRBD1

CDR3: CASNSSGSGLFSYTF
DNA: TGTGCCAGCAACTCGTCAGGTTCTGGTCTGTTTAGCTACACCTTC
J: TRBJ1-2
size: -
V: TRBV9
D: -

CDR3: CASSQDYQRGGQGNIQYF
DNA: TGCGCCAGCAGCCAAGATTACCAGCGGGGGGGCCAGGGCAACATTCAGTACTTC
J: TRBJ2-4
size: -
V: TRBV4-1
D: TRBD2

CDR3: CASSLAKGANTIYF
DNA: TGTGCCAGCAGCTTGGCCAAGGGAGCAAACACCATATATTTT
J: TRBJ1-3
size: -
V: TRBV5-5
D: -

CDR3: CASSQGERIRQGPSGANVLTF
DNA: TGTGCCAGCAGCCAAGGTGAAAGGATTCGTCAGGGGCCGTCTGGGGCCAACGTCCTGACTTTC
J: TRBJ2-6
size: -
V: TRBV4-2
D: -

CDR3: CASSVTNTEAFF
DNA: TGTGCCAGCAGCGTTACAAACACTGAAGCTTTCTTT
J: TRBJ1-1
size: -
V: TRBV7-2
D: -

CDR3: CASSDTGTEQYF
DNA: TGTGCCAGCAGTGATACAGGGACGGAGCAGTACTTC
J: TRBJ2-7
size: -
V: TRBV6-5
D: -

CDR3: CASSGEREGNSYEQYF
DNA: TGTGCCAGCAGCGGGGAGCGGGAGGGTAACTCCTACGAGCAGTACTTC
J: TRBJ2-7
size: few
V: TRBV5-7
D: TRBD2

CDR3: CASSEGSTNQPQHF
DNA: TGCGCCAGCAGCGAGGGCAGCACCAATCAGCCCCAGCATTTT
J: TRBJ1-5
size: -
V: TRBV5-1
D: -

CDR3: CASSGTAGPYEQYF
DNA: TGTGCCAGCAGTGGTACAGCCGGTCCCTACGAGCAGTACTTC
J: TRBJ2-7
size: few
V: TRBV25-1
D: -

CDR3: CSGFSGYEQYF
DNA: TGCAGCGGTTTTAGCGGTTACGAGCAGTACTTC
J: TRBJ2-7
size: -
V: TRBV29-1
D: -

CDR3: CASRQNWRGAFF
DNA: TGTGCCAGCAGACAAAACTGGAGGGGAGCTTTCTTT
J: TRBJ1-1
size: -
V: TRBV6-1
D: -

CDR3: CASSYRQGRGNEQFF
DNA: TGTGCCAGCAGTTATCGACAGGGGAGAGGCAATGAGCAGTTCTTC
J: TRBJ2-1
size: -
V: TRBV6-5
D: TRBD1

CDR3: CASPRESGANVLTF
DNA: TGTGCCAGCCCCCGAGAGTCTGGGGCCAACGTCCTGACTTTC
J: TRBJ2-6
size: -
V: TRBV28
D: -

CDR3: CASSQFEAEGRPGVQYF
DNA: TGCGCCAGCAGTCAATTCGAGGCGGAGGGGCGGCCCGGGGTGCAGTACTTC
J: TRBJ2-7
size: -
V: TRBV23-1
D: -

CDR3: CAISGGTRQNNEQFF
DNA: TGTGCCATCAGTGGGGGGACTAGACAGAACAATGAGCAGTTCTTC
J: TRBJ2-1
size: -
V: TRBV10-3
D: TRBD2

CDR3: CASSLVAGSNEKLFF
DNA: TGTGCCAGCAGCTTAGTCGCGGGCAGTAATGAAAAACTGTTTTTT
J: TRBJ1-4
size: -
V: TRBV7-8
D: -

CDR3: CASSLRGRRTVNTGELFF
DNA: TGTGCCAGTAGTCTCAGGGGTCGGAGGACAGTAAACACCGGGGAGCTGTTTTTT
J: TRBJ2-2
size: -
V: TRBV19
D: -

CDR3: CASRDSIRPYEQYF
DNA: TGTGCCAGCCGGGACAGTATTCGTCCCTACGAGCAGTACTTC
J: TRBJ2-7
size: -
V: TRBV6-1
D: TRBD1

CDR3: CASSFTGGNNSPLHF
DNA: TGTGCCAGCAGTTTTACAGGGGGTAATAATTCACCCCTCCACTTT
J: TRBJ1-6
size: once
V: TRBV27
D: TRBD1

CDR3: CAWSRETQYF
DNA: TGTGCCTGGAGCCGGGAGACCCAGTACTTC
J: TRBJ2-5
size: -
V: TRBV30
D: -

CDR3: CASSYAGVTDYGYTF
DNA: TGTGCCAGCAGTTACGCCGGAGTGACGGACTATGGCTACACCTTC
J: TRBJ1-2
size: -
V: TRBV6-5
D: -

CDR3: CASSPLTSGSSYEQYF
DNA: TGCGCCAGCAGCCCGCTGACTAGCGGGAGCTCCTACGAGCAGTACTTC
J: TRBJ2-7
size: once
V: TRBV5-1
D: TRBD2

CDR3: CSVGFNQGTEAFF
DNA: TGCAGCGTTGGTTTCAACCAGGGGACTGAAGCTTTCTTT
J: TRBJ1-1
size: once
V: TRBV29-1
D: -

CDR3: CASSISRREQPQHF
DNA: TGTGCCAGTAGTATATCTAGGAGGGAGCAGCCCCAGCATTTT
J: TRBJ1-5
size: -
V: TRBV19
D: -

CDR3: CASRKKGPGHGCF
DNA: TGTGCCAGCAGAAAGAAAGGTCCGGGACACGGATGTTTT
J: TRBJ1-4
size: few
V: TRBV2
D: -

CDR3: CSVEMRHGETQYF
DNA: TGCAGCGTTGAGATGCGGCACGGAGAGACCCAGTACTTC
J: TRBJ2-5
size: -
V: TRBV29-1
D: -

CDR3: CASSSLEDRGRSPLHF
DNA: TGTGCCAGCAGCTCACTAGAGGACAGGGGGAGATCACCCCTCCACTTT
J: TRBJ1-6
size: -
V: TRBV27
D: TRBD1

CDR3: CASSKAAGVRQETQYF
DNA: TGTGCCAGTAGTAAGGCGGCGGGAGTCCGACAAGAGACCCAGTACTTC
J: TRBJ2-5
size: few
V: TRBV19
D: TRBD2